This note documents a single T cell receptor (beta chain) sequence. Its specificity is not known. This sample was taken from a study of a mutant IDH1 vaccine in newly diagnosed glioma. Libraries were prepared by immunoSEQ multiplex PCR; TCRdb keeps only in-frame clonotypes and omits some of them. In the table there are around 58,000 clones, approximately 80% of which are singletons. This CDR3 has 16 amino acids. With 0 bases removed from V and 2 bases from J, the gap between germline ends came to 10 bases. The V gene's germline CDR1 is MNHEY and CDR2 SVGAGI. The time point denotes: week 5, during vaccination. It was 300 ug of mutant IDH1 20-mer peptide that made up each vaccine dose, given with topical imiquimod. Every donor had a new WHO grade 3 or 4 astrocytoma that was IDH1-mutant, with loss of nuclear ATRX.

The receptor was derived from a man under 40 with glioma. The chain couples TRBV6-5 to TRBJ2-2; D is ambiguous. The specimen was PBMCs, collected from a glioma patient whose treatment included an IDH1 peptide vaccine. In DNA form, the CDR3 reads TGTGCCAGCAGTTACTCTCAGCCCCGCAACACCGGGGAGCTGTTTTTT. This sequence encodes CASSYSQPRNTGELFF.